This T cell receptor (beta chain) was sequenced during a study of blood T cell repertoires in COVID-19. Study-level background: Italy, Spain and the United States were the sources of the convalescent and acute COVID-19 samples. The cDNA or gDNA used as material had been derived from T cells, B-cell-depleted T cells, or PBMCs.

Germline CDR1 SGHNT, CDR2 YYREEE (reference sequence). The CDR3 is 15 amino acids. V was clipped by 4 bases and J by 0 bases; unmatched bases: 4. Measured with immunoSEQ multiplex PCR; TCRdb has only the in-frame clones, and not every one. The data contain roughly 150,000 clones, around 89% of them singletons. The receptor was derived from a woman aged 55-69 years with active COVID-19. The chain employs TRBV5-4 and TRBJ2-7; TRBD2 matches at 10 bases. The sequenced sample consisted of peripheral blood. The DNA for the CDR3 is TGTGCCAGCAGCAGGACTAGCGGCTTCTCCTACGAGCAGTACTTC. This gives the protein CASSRTSGFSYEQYF.